This TCR beta chain is drawn from a study of cytomegalovirus exposure and HLA in healthy donors (dated by TCRdb to 2017 to 2019). Turning to the overall study: In an earlier analysis of under 600 of the donors, 250 to 350 Gb of sequence data and 117 million unique TCR beta sequences from about 190 million T cells were reported. An early release covering roughly 640 HLA-typed donors comprised approximately 290 gigabases of sequencing data and 65 million to 100 million unique TCR sequences. Among the approximately 420 genotyped donors, 81% belonged to the genetic ancestry cluster associated with self-reported Caucasian donors. Both class I and class II loci were covered by HLA typing, at four-digit resolution. On average, over 200,000 unique TCR beta nucleotide sequences were sequenced per donor among 300 to 500 genotyped donors of the cohort, with roughly 18% of those sequences being non-productive. Typing coverage differed by locus: A, B, C, DRB1 and DQB1 were typed in roughly 620-630 donors, DQA1 in approximately 520, DPA1 in some 600, and DPB1 in 472. An earlier analysis of several hundred of the donors applied high-throughput TCR beta sequencing to assess whether each TCR beta V gene segment acted as functional or pseudogenic. In a later genetic analysis, genome-wide SNP genotypes for about 55% of the roughly 700 donors were used, and that subset was treated as a discovery cohort. The study combined high-throughput TCR immunosequencing, statistical association of individual TCRs with disease status, and machine learning to predict cytomegalovirus infection status. In addition to the first cohort of several hundred subjects, a separate validation cohort of 100 to 150 different subjects was used. The study aimed to test whether cataloging public T cell receptors could reveal signatures of past pathogen exposure. Roughly five DR-DQ haplotypes were handled as single units for association and clustering, since linkage in the cohort was strong. A later analysis re-examined previously published TCR beta repertoires from hundreds of donors and added high-resolution HLA genotyping to investigate patterns of TCR occurrence. Every discovery cohort repertoire had been produced on one sequencing platform. Donor age, sex, ethnicity and CMV serostatus were compiled together with the repertoire data. The later analysis used no new phenotypic data to find candidate immune exposures, relying instead on TCR beta sequences and their occurrence across donors. The study used immunosequencing to profile the T cell repertoires of around 600 subjects and linked those repertoires to cytomegalovirus serostatus.

The germline V gene (reference sequence) yields MNHEY for CDR1 and SMNVEV for CDR2. The CDR3 sequence holds 15 residues, the cysteine and phenylalanine included. Only the CDR3 part of the read is kept: 45 bases, read in frame from the first base. Germline trimming: 5 bases from V, 1 base from J; junction bases outside gene matches: 6. Libraries came from the immunoSEQ multiplex PCR assay. A mixture of 60 forward primers for TCR Vbeta segments and 13 reverse primers for TCR Jbeta segments was used in the multiplex PCR. The CDR3 region of rearranged TCR beta genes was amplified from genomic DNA by a multiplex PCR assay. On the Illumina HiSeq System, the amplified TCR beta libraries were sequenced as 87-base-pair reads. As for the authors' bioinformatics: Across the roughly 700 repertoires, a later analysis counted some 81 million unique TCR beta chains, approximately 10 million of which were shared by at least two donors. A nearest-neighbor algorithm error-corrected the raw reads and collapsed the reads into unique sequences, merging closely related sequences to remove PCR and sequencing errors. Alignment of CDR3 sequences to IMGT reference sequences was used to assign V, D and J gene segments. For a sequence to be retained, at least a six-nucleotide match to both a V gene segment and a J gene segment was required. A rearrangement was called productive if the CDR3 had no stop codons and remained in frame with V and J, and every other rearrangement was called non-productive. CDR3 was defined according to IMGT convention as the region running from the second conserved V-encoded cysteine to the conserved J-encoded phenylalanine. The earlier analysis of about 560 of the donors excluded any sequence lacking an unambiguous match to a single V gene segment. An earlier analysis of almost 600 of the donors classified V segments as functional when productive rearrangements were above 56.7% and as segregating when the standard deviation between donors was above 5%. A statistical classification framework was developed to diagnose cytomegalovirus status using the catalog of TCR beta chain sequences. V and J gene assignment, in a later analysis, came from comparing TCR nucleotide sequences with IMGT/GENE-DB human TR gene sequences. In a later analysis, CDR3 sequences and most-parsimonious VDJ recombination scenarios were assigned using the TCRdist pipeline. In a later analysis, each TCR beta chain was defined by its CDR3 amino acid sequence together with its V-gene family, and reads without a unique V-gene family were excluded. To address suspected cross-contamination and a sequencing artifact, a later analysis removed approximately 590 highly shared, low-generation-probability nucleotide sequences. For each public chain, a later analysis derived a clonal expansion index from normalized ranks of inferred template counts within each repertoire. A later analysis computed generation probabilities with a VDJ recombination model fitted to out-of-frame rearrangements, and checked the results against IGoR. In a later analysis, TCR-TCR, TCR-HLA and TCR-CMV co-occurrence was scored with hypergeometric tests, and a repertoire-size bias correction was applied to TCR pairs. False discovery rates were estimated in a later analysis by permuting HLA or CMV assignments 20 times. In a later analysis, co-occurring TCRs were grouped with DBSCAN, and TCRdist sequence similarity was added when clustering was performed within HLA-allele-positive subsets. For co-occurrence clustering, repertoires with fewer than 30,000 or more than 120,000 public chains were excluded, along with roughly five repertoires with anomalous nucleotide sharing. TCRdb mirrors the immuneACCESS table, restricted to in-frame sequences. Some clones are absent from its copies; in checked studies, under half trace to an unresolved V gene, and the reason for the others is unknown. D and trimming were read from the DNA, whereas the V and J calls and clone size are those reported in that table. The sample data list approximately 150,000 clones, and more than 75% of these were observed just once. The ten largest clones capture less than 3% of the sample.

Overall study results and their limits: In a later genetic analysis, fewer N-insertions in productive TCRs were reported among donors in an Asian-associated ancestry cluster than the approximately 630-donor mean. A cluster of highly shared sequence variants was judged likely to represent a technical artifact of the sequencing pipeline. Because HLA typing was unavailable for some donors at each locus, only the typed subset was used in association tests. It was suggested by the authors that the approach could potentially be generalized to other disease states and immunological phenotypes. V-gene and J-gene trimming of TCR beta chains was associated with a missense DCLRE1C variant in a later genetic analysis, and the association was replicated in an independent cohort. Some 15 rarely observed V segments, including chromosome 9 orphons, were excluded from the earlier analysis of several hundred of the donors because counts were too low. A later analysis found that HLA-associated TCR beta chains were more clonally expanded and had lower generation probabilities than equally common non-associated chains. Most TCR sequences were observed very rarely across donors, whereas some public TCRs were present in many individuals. CMV serostatus was the only immune exposure information available for the cohort. A further reported finding was that TCR beta sequences accurately predicted the HLA-A and HLA-B alleles for most subjects in the first cohort. A few of the identified cytomegalovirus-associated TCR beta chains were confirmed in vitro to be specific for cytomegalovirus antigens. Correlated functional status among segregating V segments might be attributable to linkage disequilibrium, but an unknown experimental factor could not be ruled out. An earlier analysis of around 500 of the donors showed that most TCR beta V segments appeared in productive rearrangements either about 87% or about 30% of the time, which broadly matched IMGT annotations. According to a later analysis, TCR association rates differed among HLA loci, with DRB1 alleles showing the most associated TCRs and HLA-C alleles showing the fewest. Only TCR beta chains were sequenced in this cohort, and the absence of alpha or paired-chain data limited detectable features. The study gave a list of over 150 TCR beta chains associated with cytomegalovirus. At a false discovery rate of 0.05, a later analysis linked some 17,000 TCR beta sequences to specific HLA alleles. A later analysis reported that several top co-occurrence clusters appeared linked to parvovirus B19, influenza, CMV and Epstein-Barr virus. Assigning TCR associations to individual alleles was difficult when HLA alleles, especially DR and DQ, strongly co-occurred. The presence/absence analyses assumed that sequencing depth was roughly uniform across donors, and that assumption may not be true. The 87-base-pair reads could not distinguish some IMGT-functional V segments, including TRBV6-2 and TRBV6-3, so those segments were excluded. The classifier was reported to diagnose cytomegalovirus status with high specificity and sensitivity in both the original cohort and the validation cohort. Most CMV-associated TCR beta chains appeared to be HLA-restricted in a later analysis, and the HLA associations seemed to be driven largely by CMV exposure.

The cohort comprised fewer than 750 healthy bone marrow donors. At the time of sampling, all cohort members were nominally healthy, though unrecorded immune exposures were likely present. The donor tested CMV seropositive, placing the donor among the roughly 300 seropositive members of the cohort. Every donor gave a peripheral blood sample, and the peripheral blood mononuclear cells from that sample were used for TCR beta sequencing. The Qiagen DNeasy Blood Extraction Kit was used to extract genomic DNA from the blood cell samples. A few counts support this clone. The specificity of this receptor is unknown. No qualities accompany the bases; no much larger clone lies one base away.

The clonotype comes from a woman aged 18 to 35 in good health and CMV-seropositive. The chain is assembled from TRBV27 and TRBJ1-1; 8 bases in between match TRBD1. The sample comprised PBMCs. The nucleotide sequence reads TGTGCCAGCAGTCTCGGACAGGGAAGGAACACTGAAGCTTTCTTT. Translated, this gives CASSLGQGRNTEAFF.